The clone carrying this T cell receptor beta chain was seen a handful of times. The data derive from a study of early T cells in non-severe SARS-CoV-2 infection. The CDR3 sequence is 20 residues long. Germline V gene lookup returns CDR1 MNHEY and CDR2 SVGAGI. The trim removed 1 base at V and 0 bases at J, leaving 11 bases unmatched. TCRdb re-called the 5' RACE reads through MiXCR, storing one row per CDR3 protein. This table holds about 59,000 distinct CDR3 sequences, 10% to 15% found once. The sample consisted of whole blood. The origin of this receptor is an adult who was a healthcare worker with PCR-confirmed SARS-CoV-2 infection or an uninfected control (not recorded which). The rearrangement links TRBV6-5 to TRBJ2-6; 8 bases align to TRBD1. In nucleotides, the CDR3 is TGTGCCAGCAGTTACTTCCTACCGGGACAGGTTCACTCTGGGGCCAACGTCCTGACTTTC. Translation gives CASSYFLPGQVHSGANVLTF.